The next 15 T cell receptor beta chains were all read from a single sample in a study of T cell changes during pregnancy in multiple sclerosis. Assay: immunoSEQ multiplex PCR; the TCRdb copy retains only in-frame clones and omits some. The table shows about 40,000 clones, with 80% to 90% occurring only once. The sequenced sample was peripheral blood, obtained in the first trimester of pregnancy. All receptors derive from a female donor in good health, enrolled as a control in a pregnancy study.

The chain joins TRBV4-3 to TRBJ2-1, with 11 bases lining up with TRBD2. Germline loops: CDR1 LGHNA, CDR2 YSLEER. This CDR3 contains 20 residues. With 0 bases clipped from V and 3 bases from J, the junction kept 13 bases outside the gene matches. CDR3 coding DNA: TGCGCCAGCAGCCAAGATTTTTCGATTAGCGGGGGGGCCTACTACAATGAGCAGTTCTTC. This encodes CASSQDFSISGGAYYNEQFF.

V and J are TRBV5-6 and TRBJ2-4, with 7 positions matching TRBD2. This CDR3 comprises 16 residues. Unmatched junction bases numbered 4, after V lost 0 bases and J lost 1 base. Germline loops: CDR1 SGHDT, CDR2 YYEEEE. CDR3 sequence: CASSLVFGGAKNIQYF. The DNA for the CDR3 is TGTGCCAGCAGCTTGGTTTTCGGGGGGGCCAAAAACATTCAGTACTTC.

The chain combines TRBV5-1 with TRBJ1-1; maybe TRBD1 (6 bases). Germline CDR1 and CDR2: SGHRS and YFSETQ. Trimming cost V 0 bases and J 3 bases, with 15 bases left between them. This CDR3 contains 16 residues. The CDR3 here is CASSLEGTGRDTEAFF. CDR3 sequence (DNA): TGCGCCAGCAGCTTGGAGGGAACAGGGAGGGACACTGAAGCTTTCTTT.

V is TRBV7-9 and J is TRBJ2-2, with D hard to call. Germline values: CDR1 SEHNR, CDR2 FQNEAQ (reference sequence). CDR3 size: 18 residues. V was clipped by 1 base and J by 2 bases, with 17 bases between them. CDR3 sequence reads: CASSLDPPSVGNTGELFF. As DNA, the CDR3 is TGTGCCAGCAGCTTAGATCCCCCCAGCGTTGGCAACACCGGGGAGCTGTTTTTT.

The chain uses TRBV6-4 and TRBJ1-4, with TRBD1 matching 7 bases. The germline gives CDR1 MRHNA, CDR2 SNTAGT. The CDR3 is made up of 16 amino acids. The J segment lost 5 bases and the V segment lost 5 bases, leaving 11 bases of the junction unmatched. The CDR3 DNA sequence: TGTGCCAGCAGTCCCGAGGCTGGGACAGCAAATGAAAAACTGTTTTTT. Amino acids: CASSPEAGTANEKLFF.

The chain joins TRBV27 to TRBJ2-2; 13 nucleotides align to TRBD2. The germline V gene has CDR1 MNHEY and CDR2 SMNVEV (reference sequence). Trimming at V came to 5 bases and at J to 6 bases, leaving 3 bases not matched to a gene. The CDR3 has 15 residues. Here the CDR3 DNA reads TGTGCCAGCAGTCCAACTAGCGGGGGGGCCGGGGAGCTGTTTTTT. Amino acid sequence: CASSPTSGGAGELFF.

On this clone itself: Mismatch with germline at one junction end may stem from a read error. The V call is TRBV11-2, the J call TRBJ2-5; TRBD1 matches at 8 bases. Per germline, CDR1 SGHAT and CDR2 FQNNGV. The CDR3 covers 14 residues. The DNA of the CDR3 is TGTGCCAGCAGCGTAGACAGGGGCCAAGAGACCCAGTACTTC. Translation gives CASSVDRGQETQYF. The full variable domain, completed using reference TRBV11-2 and TRBJ2-5, is EAGVAQSPRYKIIEKRQSVAFWCNPISGHATLYWYQQILGQGPKLLIQFQNNGVVDDSQLPKDRFSAERLKGVDSTLKIQPAKLEDSAVYLCASSVDRGQETQYFGPGTRLLVL.

This clone was seen a single time. This chain joins TRBV21-1 and TRBJ1-5; the table's D call, TRBD1, has no DNA check behind it. TRBV21-1 is reported as a pseudogene. The CDR3 has 11 amino acids. The CDR3 DNA reads TGTGCCAGCAGCAAAGGCAGGTCCCAGCATTTT. Amino acids: CASSKGRSQHF.

Only one count was recorded for this clone. V and J are TRBV6-5 and TRBJ1-3, with TRBD1 matching over 10 bases. Germline assignment: CDR1 MNHEY and CDR2 SVGAGI. Germline trimming cut 4 bases from V and 3 bases from J; bases unmatched to any gene: 3. This CDR3 is 15 amino acids long. The CDR3 protein is CASSSGTGDGNTIYF. The CDR3 DNA reads TGTGCCAGCAGTTCCGGGACAGGGGATGGAAACACCATATATTTT.

The table lists this clone with many counts. V usage is TRBV27 and J usage is TRBJ1-6, with 8 bases fitting TRBD1. Looked up from germline, CDR1 is MNHEY and CDR2 is SMNVEV (reference sequence). The CDR3 spans 18 residues. Unmatched junction bases numbered 11, after V lost 2 bases and J lost 5 bases. CDR3 nucleotide sequence: TGTGCCAGCAGTTTAAGGGGCACGACAGGGGCTAATAATTCACCCCTCCACTTT. It is translated as CASSLRGTTGANNSPLHF.

This chain uses TRBV4-3 with TRBJ2-4; 7 nucleotides line up with TRBD2. After removal of 6 bases from V and 3 bases from J, the junction contained 8 bases not matched to a gene. Germline V gene sequence: CDR1 LGHNA, CDR2 YSLEER. The length of the CDR3 is 15 residues. CDR3 amino acids: CASRKRGEGKNIQYF. As DNA, the CDR3 is TGCGCCAGCAGAAAACGGGGGGAGGGCAAAAACATTCAGTACTTC.

V and J are TRBV5-8 and TRBJ1-2; 7 nucleotides match TRBD1. V was clipped by 0 bases and J by 5 bases; unmatched bases: 7. The CDR3 extends over 15 amino acids. CDR1 is SGHTS and CDR2 is YDEGEE in the germline V gene. CDR3 region: CASSLVGTVGYGYTF. The CDR3 DNA is TGTGCCAGCAGCTTGGTCGGGACAGTCGGGTATGGCTACACCTTC.

This sequence joins TRBV7-3 and TRBJ1-1; 8 bases line up with TRBD1. The CDR3 runs to 21 residues. Trimming removed 5 bases from V and 0 bases from J; junction bases left unmatched: 23. CDR1 and CDR2 (germline): SGHTA, FQGTGA. The CDR3 sequence: CASSPRNPGGQASLMNTEAFF. The CDR3 DNA reads TGTGCCAGCAGCCCCCGCAATCCAGGGGGACAGGCGTCCCTCATGAACACTGAAGCTTTCTTT. The variable domain in full, completed from reference TRBV7-3 and TRBJ1-1, reads GAGVSQTPSNKVTEKGKYVELRCDPISGHTALYWYRQSLGQGPEFLIYFQGTGAADDSGLPNDRFFAVRPEGSVSTLKIQRTERGDSAVYLCASSPRNPGGQASLMNTEAFFGQGTRLTVV.

This chain connects TRBV11-2 to TRBJ1-3; possibly TRBD1 for D (6 bases). There are 17 residues in the CDR3. The germline gives CDR1 SGHAT, CDR2 FQNNGV. Trimming left V 0 bases short and J 3 bases short, with 15 bases between. CDR3 sequence (DNA): TGTGCCAGCAGCTTAGAAGGACAGTCAGTCGGTGGAAACACCATATATTTT. It specifies CASSLEGQSVGGNTIYF.

This clone has a handful of counts. The rearrangement links TRBV4-1 to TRBJ1-2, with 9 bases matching TRBD1. Per the germline V gene, CDR1 is MGHRA and CDR2 is YSYEKL. The J segment lost 11 bases and the V segment lost 4 bases, leaving 11 bases of the junction unmatched. The length of the CDR3 is 14 residues. This CDR3 is CASSPGQGQGPYTF. The CDR3 bases are TGCGCCAGCAGCCCAGGGCAGGGACAGGGTCCATACACCTTC.